Listed below are T cell receptor beta chains from one sample, sequenced in a study of T-cell memory formation after mild COVID-19. TCRdb reprocessed the 5' RACE reads with MiXCR, giving one entry per CDR3 protein. The sample holds about 200,000 distinct CDR3 sequences, 7.5% to 10% seen once. Sequences were obtained from PBMCs or a T cell subset sorted from them (not recorded which). The source of these receptors is a man aged 18 to 29 who had mild COVID-19 (a few samples of this study predate the infection). Cell type and time point are not known. Both conserved end residues are part of each CDR3. The D gene is left open where the match is weak. The size of a clone is reported for some rows only, either as once, few or many, or as a class for expanded clones.

len,d_gene,v_gene,j_gene,abundance,CDR3nt,CDR3aa
13,.,TRBV9,TRBJ2-7,many,TGTGCCAGCAGCCCCCAAACAGGTAACGAGCAGTACTTC,CASSPQTGNEQYF
14,TRBD1,TRBV24-1,TRBJ2-3,few,TGTGCCACCAGCCAGGACAGGGACTCCGATACGCAGTATTTT,CATSQDRDSDTQYF
17,TRBD2,TRBV6-5,TRBJ2-3,few,TGTGCCAGCAGCCACCCCAGACTAGCGGGGGGACGTAATACGCAGTATTTT,CASSHPRLAGGRNTQYF
15,.,TRBV28,TRBJ1-2,many,TGTGCCAGCAGTTTAATGTCACGTCAGGGATGGGGCTACACCTTC,CASSLMSRQGWGYTF
14,.,TRBV6-5,TRBJ1-1,.,TGTGCCAGCAGTTTAGTCAGGGGATCCACTGAAGCTTTCTTT,CASSLVRGSTEAFF
16,.,TRBV5-6,TRBJ2-3,few,TGTGCCAGCAGCTTGTATTGGCGGGGCCACACAGATACGCAGTATTTT,CASSLYWRGHTDTQYF
13,.,TRBV7-9,TRBJ2-5,few,TGTGCCAGCAGCCCTCAGACCAAGGGGACCCAGTACTTC,CASSPQTKGTQYF
18,TRBD2,TRBV6-5,TRBJ2-2,.,TGTGCCAGCAGACTACTAGCGGGGGGACTTTCGAACACCGGGGAGCTGTTTTTT,CASRLLAGGLSNTGELFF
16,.,TRBV6-5,TRBJ1-1,few,TGTGCCAGCAGTTACTCGTATATGGTAATCGATTCTGAAGCTTTCTTT,CASSYSYMVIDSEAFF
15,TRBD1,TRBV5-6,TRBJ2-1,.,TGTGCCAGCAGCTTGGAGACAGGGGCCTACAATGAGCAGTTCTTC,CASSLETGAYNEQFF
13,.,TRBV4-1,TRBJ1-4,many,TGCGCCAGCAGCCAAGGACAAAATGAAAAACTGTTTTTT,CASSQGQNEKLFF
15,TRBD1,TRBV4-1,TRBJ2-3,many,TGCGCCAGCAGCCTAAGGGGGCAGGGAGCAGATACGCAGTATTTT,CASSLRGQGADTQYF
14,TRBD2,TRBV7-9,TRBJ2-7,many,TGTGCCAGCAGCTTAGGGGGGGGTCCCTACGAGCAGTACTTC,CASSLGGGPYEQYF
12,.,TRBV20-1,TRBJ2-5,medium-sized,TGCAGTGCTAGGGGGGGCGAAGAGACCCAGTACTTC,CSARGGEETQYF
15,TRBD2,TRBV7-2,TRBJ2-1,few,TGTGCCAGCAGCCGAACTAGCGGGGTCTTTAATGAGCAGTTCTTC,CASSRTSGVFNEQFF
13,.,TRBV7-3,TRBJ2-7,few,TGTGCCAGCAGCCCCGGGAATTATTACGAGCAGTACTTC,CASSPGNYYEQYF
15,TRBD2,TRBV5-1,TRBJ2-5,few,TGCGCCAGCTCGGAGACTAGCGGGGGAATCGAGACCCAGTACTTC,CASSETSGGIETQYF
15,TRBD1,TRBV9,TRBJ1-1,.,TGTGCCAGCAGCGCCGCCCGGGACAGGGCCACTGAAGCTTTCTTT,CASSAARDRATEAFF
15,.,TRBV9,TRBJ1-3,.,TGTGCCAGCAGCCAAGGGGGACAATCTGGAAACACCATATATTTT,CASSQGGQSGNTIYF
18,TRBD2,TRBV12-3/TRBV12-4,TRBJ2-3,.,TGTGCCAGCAGTCAACTCGGACTAGCGGGGGGTGCCACAGATACGCAGTATTTT,CASSQLGLAGGATDTQYF
14,TRBD1,TRBV5-4,TRBJ1-2,.,TGTGCCAGCACCGAGGACAGGGCTAACTATGGCTACACCTTC,CASTEDRANYGYTF
15,.,TRBV5-1,TRBJ2-7,few,TGCGCCAGCAGCTTCTCACAGGGCCTCTCCTACGAGCAGTACTTC,CASSFSQGLSYEQYF
14,TRBD2,TRBV9,TRBJ2-2,few,TGTGCCAGCAGCTCCGGACTAGCCACCGGGGAGCTGTTTTTT,CASSSGLATGELFF
14,TRBD1,TRBV11-1,TRBJ1-2,few,TGTGCCAGCAGCCAGGACAGGGGGGACGCTGGCTACACCTTC,CASSQDRGDAGYTF
13,TRBD1,TRBV6-5,TRBJ1-2,few,TGTGCCAGCAGAAAGACAGGGAGAGGGGGCTACACCTTC,CASRKTGRGGYTF
14,TRBD1,TRBV5-1,TRBJ1-2,few,TGCGCCAGCAGCTTGGGGGACAGGGTCTATGGCTACACCTTC,CASSLGDRVYGYTF
13,.,TRBV20-1,TRBJ2-7,many,TGCAGTGCTAAAAGACAGCTCTCCTACGAGCAGTACTTC,CSAKRQLSYEQYF
14,TRBD1,TRBV10-1,TRBJ2-1,few,TGCGCCAGCAGTCCTGACAGGGTTGGCAATGAGCAGTTCTTC,CASSPDRVGNEQFF
14,.,TRBV20-1,TRBJ2-5,many,TGCAGTGCTATCCATCCGGGACGTGAAGAGACCCAGTACTTC,CSAIHPGREETQYF
13,.,TRBV6-5,TRBJ2-7,.,TGTGCCAGCTCGACAGCGTCCTCCTACGAGCAGTACTTC,CASSTASSYEQYF
15,TRBD2,TRBV7-2,TRBJ2-5,few,TGTGCCAGCAGCTTAACTAGCGGGTGGAAGGTGACCCAGTACTTC,CASSLTSGWKVTQYF
13,TRBD1,TRBV6-2/TRBV6-3,TRBJ1-2,many,TGTGCCAGCAGTCCGGGACAGCTCTATGGCTACACCTTC,CASSPGQLYGYTF
12,.,TRBV20-1,TRBJ2-5,.,TGCAGGGTCGGACGGCCAGGGGAGACCCAGTACTTC,CRVGRPGETQYF
16,TRBD1,TRBV18,TRBJ1-5,many,TGTGCCAGCTCACCACCGGAGACAGGGTTGAATCAGCCCCAGCATTTT,CASSPPETGLNQPQHF
13,.,TRBV6-6,TRBJ1-6,few,TGTGCCAGCAGTTACGGGTCTCGTTCACCCCTCCACTTT,CASSYGSRSPLHF
15,.,TRBV28,TRBJ1-3,.,TGTGCCAGCAGTTTATCAGGGACTGGTGGAAACACCATATATTTT,CASSLSGTGGNTIYF
12,.,TRBV7-9,TRBJ2-1,few,TGTGCCAGCAGCCCTGACAACAATGAGCAGTTCTTC,CASSPDNNEQFF
12,.,TRBV7-3,TRBJ1-1,.,TGTGCCAGCAGCATGACAGGAGTAGAAGCTTTCTTT,CASSMTGVEAFF
16,TRBD2,TRBV7-2,TRBJ2-3,.,TGTGCCAGCAGCCCAATAGCGGGGGGGAGCACAGATACGCAGTATTTT,CASSPIAGGSTDTQYF
15,.,TRBV4-2,TRBJ2-5,many,TGTGCCAGCAGCCAAGAGCATAACCCGCGAGAGACCCAGTACTTC,CASSQEHNPRETQYF
15,TRBD1,TRBV6-6,TRBJ2-1,.,TGTGCCAGCAGTTGGCCGGGACAGGGAATAAATGAGCAGTTCTTC,CASSWPGQGINEQFF
14,TRBD2,TRBV18,TRBJ2-7,.,TGTGCCAGCTCACCACGGGAGGGGCCCTACGAGCAGTACTTC,CASSPREGPYEQYF
14,.,TRBV12-3/TRBV12-4,TRBJ1-1,.,TGTGCCAGCAGGTGGGGAGCAGGGAACACTGAAGCTTTCTTT,CASRWGAGNTEAFF
13,.,TRBV7-2,TRBJ2-4,.,TGTGCCAGCAGCCTCTCCTCGGCGGACATTCAGTACTTC,CASSLSSADIQYF
12,.,TRBV2,TRBJ1-2,few,TGTGCCAGCACTCCAGGGAACTATGGCTACACCTTC,CASTPGNYGYTF
18,.,TRBV9,TRBJ2-1,few,TGTGCCAGCAGCGTAGATCTCAGATCCACGCGGGCCGACAATGAGCAGTTCTTC,CASSVDLRSTRADNEQFF
15,.,TRBV7-2,TRBJ2-5,few,TGTGCCAGCGGAGCTTTCTTAATTTCGCGGGAGACCCAGTACTTC,CASGAFLISRETQYF
14,TRBD2,TRBV4-1,TRBJ2-7,.,TGCGCCAGCAGCCGTGGGACTACGGCCTACGAGCAGTACTTC,CASSRGTTAYEQYF
14,.,TRBV7-9,TRBJ1-2,few,TGTGCCAGCAGCTACACAGCGGGCCAGGCTGGCTACACCTTC,CASSYTAGQAGYTF
13,.,TRBV6-6,TRBJ2-3,few,TGTGCCAGCAGCTGGAGAGGCACAGATACGCAGTATTTT,CASSWRGTDTQYF
14,.,TRBV3-1,TRBJ1-6,.,TGTGCCAGCAGCCAGACGGACGGTAATTCACCCCTCCACTTT,CASSQTDGNSPLHF
15,.,TRBV19,TRBJ1-5,few,TGTGCCAGTAGTATGTACGGAGATGGCAATCAGCCCCAGCATTTT,CASSMYGDGNQPQHF
15,.,TRBV5-6,TRBJ1-1,.,TGTGCCAGCAGCTCAGTGACGGCGGGAGACACTGAAGCTTTCTTT,CASSSVTAGDTEAFF
15,TRBD1,TRBV28,TRBJ2-3,.,TGTGCCACCTCTCCCCGGGACAGAAGCACAGATACGCAGTATTTT,CATSPRDRSTDTQYF